This TCR beta chain was sequenced during a study of blood T cell repertoires in COVID-19. Study-wide context: The United States, Italy and Spain provided the acute and convalescent COVID-19 samples. From T cells, B-cell-depleted T cells, or PBMCs came the material, which was cDNA or gDNA.

Trimming cost V 4 bases and J 7 bases, with 24 bases left between them. Germline CDR1 reads SGDLS; CDR2 reads YYNGEE. This CDR3 contains 16 residues. As originally analysed: Estimates of nucleated cell counts were drawn from the amplification of reference gene primers. Here immunoSEQ multiplex PCR was the method, and the copy in TCRdb shows in-frame clones only, minus some. V, J and clone size derive from that table, while D and trimming were established from the DNA sequence. Seen here are roughly 100,000 clones, about four fifths observed once, and the top ten hold approximately 10%. Sequencing was performed on peripheral blood. The receptor was derived from a woman older than 75 with acute or convalescent COVID-19. The chain uses TRBV9 and TRBJ2-7, with D possibly being TRBD2 (6 bases). CDR3 DNA sequence: TGTGCCAGCAGCCCCAAAGGGCGGGGAGTGGGGCGAGAGCAGTACTTC. It specifies CASSPKGRGVGREQYF. Full variable domain (rest looked up from reference TRBV9 and TRBJ2-7): DSGVTQTPKHLITATGQRVTLRCSPRSGDLSVYWYQQSLDQGLQFLIQYYNGEERAKGNILERFSAQQFPDLHSELNLSSLELGDSALYFCASSPKGRGVGREQYFGPGTRLTVT.